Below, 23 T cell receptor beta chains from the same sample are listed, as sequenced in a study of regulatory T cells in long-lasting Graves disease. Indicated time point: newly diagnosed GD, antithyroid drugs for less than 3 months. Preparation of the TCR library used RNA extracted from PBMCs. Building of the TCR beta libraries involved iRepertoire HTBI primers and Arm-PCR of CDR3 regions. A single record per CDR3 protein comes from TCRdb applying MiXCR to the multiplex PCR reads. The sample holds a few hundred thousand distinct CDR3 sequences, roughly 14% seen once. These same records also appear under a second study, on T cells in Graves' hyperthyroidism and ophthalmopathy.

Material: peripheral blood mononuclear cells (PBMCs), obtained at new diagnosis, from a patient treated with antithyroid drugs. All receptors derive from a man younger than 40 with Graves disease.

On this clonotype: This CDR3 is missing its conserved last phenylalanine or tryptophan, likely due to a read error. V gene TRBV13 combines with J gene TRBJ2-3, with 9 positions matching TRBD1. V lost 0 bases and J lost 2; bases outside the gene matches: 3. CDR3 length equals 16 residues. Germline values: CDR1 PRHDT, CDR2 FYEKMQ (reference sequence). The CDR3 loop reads CASSLGDRGDTDTQYL. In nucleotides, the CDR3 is TGTGCCAGCAGCTTAGGGGACAGGGGTGACACAGATACGCAGTATCTT.

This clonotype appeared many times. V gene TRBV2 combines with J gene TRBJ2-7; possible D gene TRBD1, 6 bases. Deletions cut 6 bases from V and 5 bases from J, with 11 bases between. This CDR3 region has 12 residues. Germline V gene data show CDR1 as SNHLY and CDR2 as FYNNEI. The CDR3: CASSIQGNEQYF. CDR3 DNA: TGTGCCAGCAGCATACAGGGAAACGAGCAGTACTTC.

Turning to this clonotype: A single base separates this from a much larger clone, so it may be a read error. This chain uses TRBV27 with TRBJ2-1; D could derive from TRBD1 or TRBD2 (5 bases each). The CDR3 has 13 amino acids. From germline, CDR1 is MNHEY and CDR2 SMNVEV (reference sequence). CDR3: CSSSFQGGNEQFF. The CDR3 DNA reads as TGTTCCAGCAGTTTTCAGGGCGGGAATGAGCAGTTCTTC.

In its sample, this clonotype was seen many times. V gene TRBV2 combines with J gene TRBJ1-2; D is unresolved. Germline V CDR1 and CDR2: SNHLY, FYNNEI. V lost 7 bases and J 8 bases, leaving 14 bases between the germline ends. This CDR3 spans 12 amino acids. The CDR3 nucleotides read TGTGCCAGCATCCGAGACCTGGGGGGCTACACCTTC. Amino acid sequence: CASIRDLGGYTF.

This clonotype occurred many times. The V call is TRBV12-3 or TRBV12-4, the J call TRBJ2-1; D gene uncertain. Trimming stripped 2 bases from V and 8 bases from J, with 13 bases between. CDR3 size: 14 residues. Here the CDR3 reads CASSLFGVPDEQFF. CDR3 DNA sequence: TGTGCCAGCAGTTTATTTGGAGTTCCAGATGAGCAGTTCTTC.

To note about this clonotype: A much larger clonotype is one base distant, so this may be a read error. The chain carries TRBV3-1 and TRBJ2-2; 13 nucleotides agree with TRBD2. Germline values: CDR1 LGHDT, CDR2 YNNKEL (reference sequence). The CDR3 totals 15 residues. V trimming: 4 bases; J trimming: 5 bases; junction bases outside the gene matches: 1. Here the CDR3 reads CASSRGLAGTGELFF. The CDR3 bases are TGTGCCAGCAGCCGGGGACTAGCGGGGACCGGGGAGCTGTTTTTT.

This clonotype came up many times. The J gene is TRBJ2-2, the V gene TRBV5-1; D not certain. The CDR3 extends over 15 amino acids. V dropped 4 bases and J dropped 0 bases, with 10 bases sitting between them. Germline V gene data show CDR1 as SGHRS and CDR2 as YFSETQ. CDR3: CASSPSPTNTGELFF. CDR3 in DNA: TGCGCCAGCAGCCCTTCCCCCACGAACACCGGGGAGCTGTTTTTT. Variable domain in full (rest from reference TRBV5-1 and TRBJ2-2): KAGVTQTPRYLIKTRGQQVTLSCSPISGHRSVSWYQQTPGQGLQFLFEYFSETQRNKGNFPGRFSGRQFSNSRSEMNVSTLELGDSALYLCASSPSPTNTGELFFGEGSRLTVL.

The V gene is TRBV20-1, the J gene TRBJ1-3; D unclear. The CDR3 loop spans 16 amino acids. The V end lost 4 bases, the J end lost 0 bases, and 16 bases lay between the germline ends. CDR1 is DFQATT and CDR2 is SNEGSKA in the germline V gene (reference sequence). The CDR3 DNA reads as TGCAGTGCTAAGGACCTACGAAGACTCTCTGGAAACACCATATATTTT. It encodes CSAKDLRRLSGNTIYF.

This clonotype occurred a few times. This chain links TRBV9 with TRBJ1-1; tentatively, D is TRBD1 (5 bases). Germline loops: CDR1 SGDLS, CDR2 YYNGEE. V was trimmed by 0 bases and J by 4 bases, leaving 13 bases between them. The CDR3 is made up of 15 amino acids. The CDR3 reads CASSVEPGRGTEAFF. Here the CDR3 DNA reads TGTGCCAGCAGCGTAGAGCCCGGGAGGGGCACTGAAGCTTTCTTT.

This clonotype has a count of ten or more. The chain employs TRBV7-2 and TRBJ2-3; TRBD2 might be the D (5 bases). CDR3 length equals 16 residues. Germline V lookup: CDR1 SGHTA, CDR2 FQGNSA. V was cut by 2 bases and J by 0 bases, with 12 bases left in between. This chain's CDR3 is CASSLIGGFSTDTQYF. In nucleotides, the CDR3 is TGTGCCAGCAGCTTAATTGGCGGGTTTAGCACAGATACGCAGTATTTT.

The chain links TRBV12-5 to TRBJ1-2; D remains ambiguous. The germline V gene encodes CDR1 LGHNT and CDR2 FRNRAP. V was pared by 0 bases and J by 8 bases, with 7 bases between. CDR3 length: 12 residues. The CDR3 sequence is CASGLVYWGYTF. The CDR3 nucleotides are TGTGCTAGTGGTTTGGTATATTGGGGCTACACCTTC.

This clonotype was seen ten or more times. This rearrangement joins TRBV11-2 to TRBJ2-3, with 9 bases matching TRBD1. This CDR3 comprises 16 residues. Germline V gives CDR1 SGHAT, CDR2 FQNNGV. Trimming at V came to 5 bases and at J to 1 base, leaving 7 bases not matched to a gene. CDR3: CASSPSWTGGTDTQYF. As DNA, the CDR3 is TGTGCCAGCAGCCCTAGTTGGACAGGGGGCACAGATACGCAGTATTTT.

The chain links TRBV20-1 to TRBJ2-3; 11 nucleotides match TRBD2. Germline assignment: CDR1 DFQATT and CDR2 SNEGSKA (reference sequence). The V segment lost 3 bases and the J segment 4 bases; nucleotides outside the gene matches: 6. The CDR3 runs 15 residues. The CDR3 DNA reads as TGCAGTGCTAGTGCACCGGGACTAGCGGCAGATACGCAGTATTTT. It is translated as CSASAPGLAADTQYF.

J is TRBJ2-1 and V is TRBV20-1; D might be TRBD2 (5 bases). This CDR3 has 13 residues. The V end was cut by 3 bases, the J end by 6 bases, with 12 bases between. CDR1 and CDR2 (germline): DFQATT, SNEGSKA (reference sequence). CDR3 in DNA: TGCAGTGCTAGTTACGGGGTGGTCAATGAGCAGTTCTTC. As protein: CSASYGVVNEQFF.

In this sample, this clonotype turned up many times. CDR3 DNA: TGTGCCACCAGTGATTCTGCCGGGACAGGGGACTACGAGCAGTACTTC. It codes for CATSDSAGTGDYEQYF. The J gene is TRBJ2-7, the V gene TRBV24-1; 10 bases line up with TRBD1. CDR1 is KGHDR, CDR2 SFDVKD, per germline. The V gene end was trimmed by 2 bases and the J gene end by 3 bases; junction bases not matched to a gene: 6. This CDR3 comprises 16 residues.

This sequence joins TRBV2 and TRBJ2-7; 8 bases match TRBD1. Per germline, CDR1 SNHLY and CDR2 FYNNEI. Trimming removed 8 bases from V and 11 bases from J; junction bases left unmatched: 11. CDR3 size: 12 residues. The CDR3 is CASSGGRDRKYF. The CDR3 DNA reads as TGTGCCAGCTCAGGGGGCCGGGACAGGAAGTACTTC. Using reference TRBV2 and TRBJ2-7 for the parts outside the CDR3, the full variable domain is EPEVTQTPSHQVTQMGQEVILRCVPISNHLYFYWYRQILGQKVEFLVSFYNNEISEKSEIFDDQFSVERPDGSNFTLKIRSTKLEDSAMYFCASSGGRDRKYFGPGTRLTVT.

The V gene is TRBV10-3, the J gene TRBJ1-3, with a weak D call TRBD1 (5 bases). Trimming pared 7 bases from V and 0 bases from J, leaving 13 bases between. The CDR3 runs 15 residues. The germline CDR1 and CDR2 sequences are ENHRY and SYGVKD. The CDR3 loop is CAITDRQSSGNTIYF. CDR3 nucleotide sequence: TGTGCCATCACCGACAGACAAAGCTCTGGAAACACCATATATTTT.

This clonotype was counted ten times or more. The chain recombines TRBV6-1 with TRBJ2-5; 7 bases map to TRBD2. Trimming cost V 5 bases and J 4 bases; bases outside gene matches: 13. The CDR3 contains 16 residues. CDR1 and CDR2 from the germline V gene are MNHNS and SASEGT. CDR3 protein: CASSLEGGDYRETQYF. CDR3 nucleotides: TGTGCCAGCAGTCTGGAGGGAGGGGATTATCGAGAGACCCAGTACTTC.

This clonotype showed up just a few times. The DNA of the CDR3 is TGTGCCAGCAGTGAAGGCGAGACCCATACGCAGTATTTT. Protein product: CASSEGETHTQYF. V usage is TRBV2 and J usage is TRBJ2-3; D remains unclear. The CDR3 runs 13 residues. The germline CDR1 and CDR2 sequences are SNHLY and FYNNEI. Trimming took 1 base from V and 7 from J, leaving 9 bases between them.

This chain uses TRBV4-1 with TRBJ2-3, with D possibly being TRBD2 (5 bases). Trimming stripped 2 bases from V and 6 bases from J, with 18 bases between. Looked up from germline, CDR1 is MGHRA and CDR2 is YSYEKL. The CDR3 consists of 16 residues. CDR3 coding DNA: TGCGCCAGCAGCCAAAGGGAGAATAGTGCCAGTGATACGCAGTATTTT. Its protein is CASSQRENSASDTQYF.

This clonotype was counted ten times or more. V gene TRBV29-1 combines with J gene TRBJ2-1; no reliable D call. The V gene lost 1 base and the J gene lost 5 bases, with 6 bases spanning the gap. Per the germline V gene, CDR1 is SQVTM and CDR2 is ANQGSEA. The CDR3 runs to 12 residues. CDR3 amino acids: CSVEGSNNEQFF. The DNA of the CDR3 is TGCAGCGTTGAAGGCAGTAACAATGAGCAGTTCTTC.

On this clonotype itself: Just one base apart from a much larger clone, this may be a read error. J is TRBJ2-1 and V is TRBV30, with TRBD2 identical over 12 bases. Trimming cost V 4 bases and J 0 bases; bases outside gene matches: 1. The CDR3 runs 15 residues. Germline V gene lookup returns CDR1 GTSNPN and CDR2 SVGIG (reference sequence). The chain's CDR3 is CAWTSGRGSYNEQFF. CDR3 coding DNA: TGTGCCTGGACTAGCGGGAGGGGCTCCTACAATGAGCAGTTCTTC.

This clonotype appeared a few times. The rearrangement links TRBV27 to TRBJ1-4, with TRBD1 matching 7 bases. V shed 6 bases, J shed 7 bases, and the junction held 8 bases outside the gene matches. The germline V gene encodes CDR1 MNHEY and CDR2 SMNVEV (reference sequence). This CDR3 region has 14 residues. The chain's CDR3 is CASRAQGTVEKLFF. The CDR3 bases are TGTGCCAGCAGAGCACAGGGGACGGTTGAAAAACTGTTTTTT.